This T cell receptor (beta chain) came from a study of OX40 agonist ivuxolimab in advanced cancers. On the study more broadly: Three patients showed partial responses: one hepatocellular carcinoma and two cutaneous melanoma cases.

Using immunoSEQ multiplex PCR, the repertoire was profiled, and TCRdb retains in-frame clones only, with some absent. The sample lists about 60,000 clones, about 83% occurring once. The CDR3 extends over 15 amino acids. Germline assignment: CDR1 LNHDA and CDR2 SQIVND (reference sequence). Germline trimming cut 5 bases from V and 5 bases from J; bases unmatched to any gene: 7. The sample holds one count of this clone. Its antigen is unknown. The study, taken as a whole, reports: Those patients achieving a partial response at 0.1-3.0 mg/kg showed among the lowest clonal expansion. The study observed clonal expansion of CD4+ and CD8+ blood T cells by week 6 at 0.1 to 3.0 mg/kg.

The rearrangement uses TRBV19 and TRBJ1-4; 8 bases map to TRBD1. This TCR was sampled from an adult with an advanced solid tumor such as melanoma, head and neck, liver or kidney cancer. The sequencing used CD4+ or CD8+ T cells sorted from blood, collected in a trial of the OX40 agonist ivuxolimab. The CDR3 DNA reads as TGTGCCAGTAGTCCTCAGGGGGCTATGAATGAAAAACTGTTTTTT. The encoded protein is CASSPQGAMNEKLFF.